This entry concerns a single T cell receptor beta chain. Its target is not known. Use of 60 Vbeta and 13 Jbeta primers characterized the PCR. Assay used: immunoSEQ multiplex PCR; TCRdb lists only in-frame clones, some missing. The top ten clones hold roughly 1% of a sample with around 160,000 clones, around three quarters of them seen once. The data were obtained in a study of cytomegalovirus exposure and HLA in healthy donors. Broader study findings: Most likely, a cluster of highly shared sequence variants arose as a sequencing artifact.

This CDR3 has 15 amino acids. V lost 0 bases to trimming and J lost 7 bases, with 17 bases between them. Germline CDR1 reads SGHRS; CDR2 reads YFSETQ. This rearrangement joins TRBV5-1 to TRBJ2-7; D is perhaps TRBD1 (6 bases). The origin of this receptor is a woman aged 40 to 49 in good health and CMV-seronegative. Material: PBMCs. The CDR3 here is CASSLAGTSSWEQYF. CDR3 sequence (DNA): TGCGCCAGCAGCTTGGCCGGGACAAGTTCTTGGGAGCAGTACTTC.